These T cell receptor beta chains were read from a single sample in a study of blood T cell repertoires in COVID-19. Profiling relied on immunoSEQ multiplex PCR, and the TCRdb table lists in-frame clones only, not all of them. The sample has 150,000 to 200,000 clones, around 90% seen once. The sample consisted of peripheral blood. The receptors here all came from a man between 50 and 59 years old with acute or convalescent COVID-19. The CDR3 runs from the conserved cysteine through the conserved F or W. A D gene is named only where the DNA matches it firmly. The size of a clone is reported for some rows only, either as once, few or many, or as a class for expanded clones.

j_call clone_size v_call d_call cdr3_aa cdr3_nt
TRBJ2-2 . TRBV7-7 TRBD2 CASSLVTGTSGGSNTGELFF TGTGCTAGCAGCTTAGTCACCGGGACTAGCGGGGGGTCGAACACCGGGGAGCTGTTTTTT
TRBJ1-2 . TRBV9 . CASRGAAGYTF TGTGCCAGCAGGGGGGCGGCTGGCTACACCTTC
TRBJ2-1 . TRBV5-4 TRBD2 CASSLTQTSGRAKEQFF TGTGCCAGCAGCTTGACCCAGACTAGCGGGAGGGCCAAAGAGCAGTTCTTC
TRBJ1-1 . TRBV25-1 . CASRDSPGVEAEAFF TGTGCCAGCAGGGATTCCCCCGGGGTGGAGGCTGAAGCTTTCTTT
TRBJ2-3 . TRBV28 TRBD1 CATEGQGATDTQYF TGTGCCACCGAGGGTCAGGGGGCTACAGATACGCAGTATTTT
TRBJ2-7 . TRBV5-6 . CASSRGPVYEQYF TGTGCCAGCAGCCGTGGGCCCGTATACGAGCAGTACTTC
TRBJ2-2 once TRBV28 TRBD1 CASKEGQGLAGELFF TGTGCCAGCAAAGAGGGACAGGGGCTTGCCGGGGAGCTGTTTTTT
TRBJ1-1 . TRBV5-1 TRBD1 CASSLVRGQGSVRTEAFF TGCGCCAGCAGCTTGGTCCGCGGACAGGGATCAGTTCGGACTGAAGCTTTCTTT
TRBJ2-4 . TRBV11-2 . CASSLAPQGTKNIQYF TGTGCCAGCAGCTTAGCCCCACAGGGCACCAAAAACATTCAGTACTTC
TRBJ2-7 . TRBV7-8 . CASSGAGNRNPNEQYF TGTGCCAGCAGCGGAGCGGGCAACAGGAATCCCAACGAGCAGTACTTC
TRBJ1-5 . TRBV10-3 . CAISEVRGGADQPQHF TGTGCCATCAGTGAGGTCCGGGGGGGAGCAGATCAGCCCCAGCATTTT
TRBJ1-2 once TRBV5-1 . CASSLESRGGYTF TGCGCCAGCAGCTTGGAGTCTCGGGGAGGCTACACCTTC
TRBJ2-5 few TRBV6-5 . CASSYSQGITQETQYF TGTGCCAGCAGTTACTCCCAGGGAATTACCCAAGAGACCCAGTACTTC
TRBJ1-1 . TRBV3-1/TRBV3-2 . CASSQVGDWSRAFF TGTGCCAGCAGCCAAGTCGGCGACTGGAGCAGAGCTTTCTTT
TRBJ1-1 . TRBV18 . CASSTLIEAFF TGTGCCAGCTCAACGCTAATTGAAGCTTTCTTT
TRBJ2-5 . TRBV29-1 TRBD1 CSVSDRVETQYF TGCAGCGTTAGCGACAGGGTTGAGACCCAGTACTTC
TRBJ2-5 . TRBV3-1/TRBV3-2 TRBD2 CASSQGLAENQETQYF TGTGCCAGCAGCCAAGGACTAGCGGAAAACCAAGAGACCCAGTACTTC
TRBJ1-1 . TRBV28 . CASSPWTENTEAFF TGTGCCAGCAGTCCCTGGACAGAGAACACTGAAGCTTTCTTT
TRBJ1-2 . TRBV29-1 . CSVERGRRKDGYTF TGCAGCGTTGAAAGGGGCCGGCGGAAAGATGGCTACACCTTC
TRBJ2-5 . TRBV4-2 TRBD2 CASSHREDSGRAEETQYF TGTGCCAGCAGCCACCGGGAGGATAGCGGGAGGGCCGAAGAGACCCAGTACTTC
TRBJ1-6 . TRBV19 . CASIQGGSYNSPLHF TGTGCCAGTATCCAGGGCGGCTCCTATAATTCACCCCTCCACTTT
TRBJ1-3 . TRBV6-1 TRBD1 CASSAGTGGNSGNTIYF TGTGCCAGCAGTGCGGGGACAGGGGGCAACTCTGGAAACACCATATATTTT
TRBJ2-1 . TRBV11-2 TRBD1 CASSLVRHRGSSYNEQFF TGTGCCAGCAGCTTAGTCCGCCACAGGGGTAGCTCCTACAATGAGCAGTTCTTC
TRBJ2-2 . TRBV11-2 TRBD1 CASSRTGDTGELFF TGTGCCAGCAGCCGGACAGGGGACACCGGGGAGCTGTTTTTT
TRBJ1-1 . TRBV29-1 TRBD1 CSVTQGANTEAFF TGCAGCGTCACCCAGGGGGCTAACACTGAAGCTTTCTTT
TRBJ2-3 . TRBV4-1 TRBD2 CASSLHGREISDTQYF TGCGCCAGCAGCCTACACGGGCGGGAGATCTCAGATACGCAGTATTTT
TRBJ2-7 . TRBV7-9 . CASSLIRSYEQYF TGTGCCAGCAGCTTAATCAGAAGCTACGAGCAGTACTTC
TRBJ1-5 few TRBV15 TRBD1 CATSRLGQVNQPQHF TGTGCCACCAGCAGATTGGGACAGGTCAATCAGCCCCAGCATTTT
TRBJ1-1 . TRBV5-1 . CASSPAGGYTEAFF TGCGCCAGCAGCCCGGCGGGGGGCTACACTGAAGCTTTCTTT
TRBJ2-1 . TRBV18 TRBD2 CASSPARGADNEQFF TGTGCCAGCTCACCGGCGCGGGGGGCGGACAATGAGCAGTTCTTC
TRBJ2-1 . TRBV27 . CASRSTTLRNEQFF TGTGCCAGCAGGTCCACTACTCTCCGAAATGAGCAGTTCTTC
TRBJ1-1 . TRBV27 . CASSLGSRGTEAFF TGTGCCAGCAGTTTAGGGAGCCGGGGGACTGAAGCTTTCTTT
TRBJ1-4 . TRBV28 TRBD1 CASNLQGAGEKLFF TGTGCCAGCAACCTACAGGGGGCTGGTGAAAAACTGTTTTTT
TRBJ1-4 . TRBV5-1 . CASSFQGSSGEKLFF TGCGCCAGCAGCTTTCAGGGATCTTCCGGTGAAAAACTGTTTTTT
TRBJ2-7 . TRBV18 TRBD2 CASSPVPGGTYEQYF TGTGCCAGCTCACCTGTACCGGGGGGAACCTACGAGCAGTACTTC
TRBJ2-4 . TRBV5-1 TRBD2 CASSPSGRAGIQYF TGCGCCAGCAGCCCCAGCGGGAGGGCTGGCATTCAGTACTTC
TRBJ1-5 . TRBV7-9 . CASSLAGGGVQPQHF TGTGCCAGCAGCTTAGCTGGTGGGGGGGTACAGCCCCAGCATTTT
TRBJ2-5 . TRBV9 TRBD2 CASSVTSGGAGDETQYF TGTGCCAGCAGCGTGACTAGCGGGGGGGCCGGAGATGAGACCCAGTACTTC
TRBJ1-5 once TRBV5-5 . CASSWGGIPNQPQHF TGTGCCAGCAGCTGGGGCGGGATCCCCAATCAGCCCCAGCATTTT
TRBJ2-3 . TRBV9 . CASSSRTASDSTDTQYF TGTGCCAGCAGCTCTCGGACAGCCTCCGATAGCACAGATACGCAGTATTTT
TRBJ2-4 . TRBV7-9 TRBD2 CASSHLGGMENIQYF TGTGCCAGCAGCCACTTGGGGGGGATGGAAAACATTCAGTACTTC
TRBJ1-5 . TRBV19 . CASSTGFLNQPQHF TGTGCCAGTAGTACAGGTTTCCTCAATCAGCCCCAGCATTTT
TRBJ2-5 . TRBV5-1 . CASARSGTLYQETQYF TGCGCCAGCGCCAGGTCCGGGACACTGTACCAAGAGACCCAGTACTTC
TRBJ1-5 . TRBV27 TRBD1 CASSLRTGDQPQHF TGTGCCAGCAGTTTAAGGACAGGGGATCAGCCCCAGCATTTT
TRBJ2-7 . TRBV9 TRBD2 CASSVGGRTSYEQYF TGTGCCAGCAGCGTAGGCGGGAGAACCTCCTACGAGCAGTACTTC
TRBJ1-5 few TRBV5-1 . CASSLDSNQPQHF TGCGCCAGCAGCTTGGACAGTAATCAGCCCCAGCATTTT
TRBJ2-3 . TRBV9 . CASSVTGLHTDTQYF TGTGCCAGCAGCGTAACGGGACTCCACACAGATACGCAGTATTTT
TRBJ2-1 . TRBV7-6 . CASSPQGSGVSYNEQFF TGTGCCAGCAGCCCCCAGGGGAGCGGAGTTTCATACAATGAGCAGTTCTTC
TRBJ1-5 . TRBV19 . CASSRVHTPNSNQPQHF TGTGCCAGTAGTCGGGTCCACACGCCGAATAGCAATCAGCCCCAGCATTTT
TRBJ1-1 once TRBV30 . CAWMMQSNTEAFF TGTGCCTGGATGATGCAGTCCAACACTGAAGCTTTCTTT
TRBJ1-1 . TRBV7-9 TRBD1 CASSGHRGKGEAFF TGTGCCAGCAGCGGGCACAGGGGAAAGGGTGAAGCTTTCTTT
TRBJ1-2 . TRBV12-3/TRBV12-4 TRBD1 CASSLRGNGYTF TGTGCCAGCAGCCTCAGGGGGAATGGCTACACCTTC
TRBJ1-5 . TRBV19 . CASSMNTAEYQPQHF TGTGCCAGTAGTATGAACACAGCGGAATATCAGCCCCAGCATTTT
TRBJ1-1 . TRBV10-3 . CAISEPTGLPFF TGTGCCATCAGTGAACCGACAGGTCTGCCTTTCTTT
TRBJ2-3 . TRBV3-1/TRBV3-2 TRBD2 CASSSGGSTDTQYF TGTGCCAGCAGCTCGGGGGGGAGCACAGATACGCAGTATTTT